A selection of T cell receptor beta chains follows, all from one sample in a study of OX40 agonist ivuxolimab in advanced cancers. Here immunoSEQ multiplex PCR was the method, and the copy in TCRdb shows in-frame clones only, minus some. The sample records roughly 33,000 clones, around 84% being singletons. The material sequenced was CD4+ or CD8+ T cells sorted from blood, taken in a trial of the OX40 agonist ivuxolimab. The origin of the receptors is an adult with an advanced solid tumor such as melanoma, head and neck, liver or kidney cancer. Each CDR3 is given with its conserved first and last residue. The order of the fields is D gene, J gene, clone size, V gene, CDR3 DNA, CDR3 protein. A D gene is named only where the DNA matches it firmly. Not every row has a clone size; where given, it reads once, few, many or a size class.

NA TRBJ2-7 NA TRBV7-8 TGTGCCAGCAGCTTATCGACGGTCTCCTCCAGCTACTCCTACGAGCAGTACTTC CASSLSTVSSSYSYEQYF
NA TRBJ2-1 NA TRBV4-1 TGCGCCAGCAGCCAGATGTCGCGTGGAGGCGATGAGCAGTTCTTC CASSQMSRGGDEQFF
NA TRBJ2-2 NA TRBV29-1 TGCAGCGCCGCCGTGCGGAGAGGCACCGGGGAGCTGTTTTTT CSAAVRRGTGELFF
TRBD1 TRBJ2-3 NA TRBV5-4 TGTGCCAGCAGCCCGGGACAGGGGGCCCAAAAATTATACACAGATACGCAGTATTTT CASSPGQGAQKLYTDTQYF
NA TRBJ2-7 once TRBV5-1 TGCGCCAGCAGCTTTCAGGGGTCCATTAGCTCCTACGAGCAGTACTTC CASSFQGSISSYEQYF
NA TRBJ1-1 few TRBV4-1 TGCGCCTGCAAGGGGGGCGTTGGGGGGAACACTGAAGCTTTCTTT CACKGGVGGNTEAFF
NA TRBJ1-1 NA TRBV7-6 TGTGCCAGCAGCTTAACAGGGATGAACACTGAAGCTTTCTTT CASSLTGMNTEAFF
NA TRBJ2-3 NA TRBV20-1 TGCAGTGCTAGGAGGGGAGATACGCAGTATTTT CSARRGDTQYF
NA TRBJ2-1 NA TRBV2 TGTGCCAGCAGTGAAGCGCTTCTAGAATCCAATGAGCAGTTCTTC CASSEALLESNEQFF
NA TRBJ2-3 NA TRBV5-8 TGTGCCAGCAGCTTGGCCGAGGCAGATACGCAGTATTTT CASSLAEADTQYF
TRBD1 TRBJ1-4 NA TRBV6-5 TGTGCCAGCAGGGACAGGGGTAATGAAAAACTGTTTTTT CASRDRGNEKLFF
TRBD1 TRBJ2-7 NA TRBV11-2 TGTGCCAGCAGCCAGGTGACAGGGTCCTACGAGCAGTACTTC CASSQVTGSYEQYF
NA TRBJ1-2 NA TRBV12-5 TGTGCTAGTGGTCTGACAAGCTCCTATGGCTACACCTTT CASGLTSSYGYTF
TRBD2 TRBJ2-7 NA TRBV6-5 TGTGCCAGCAAGGTCGGGGGGTCGTCCGACGAGCAGTACTTC CASKVGGSSDEQYF
TRBD2 TRBJ2-5 NA TRBV14 TGTGCCAGCAGCTTGGGACTAGCCCGTGGAGAGACCCAGTACTTC CASSLGLARGETQYF
NA TRBJ2-1 NA TRBV7-6 TGTGCCATTCCGGGTCCCGCTGGGAATGAGCAGTTCTTC CAIPGPAGNEQFF
TRBD1 TRBJ2-1 NA TRBV6-6 TGTGCCAGCAGTTCCCCAGGACAGGGGATTAATGAGCAGTTCTTC CASSSPGQGINEQFF
NA TRBJ2-5 once TRBV18 TGTGCCAGCTCACCATCGGTGGAGACCCAGTACTTC CASSPSVETQYF
TRBD2 TRBJ2-1 NA TRBV4-2 TGTGCCAGCAGCCGACAACTACTAGCGGGAGCTGATGAGCAGTTCTTC CASSRQLLAGADEQFF
NA TRBJ1-3 few TRBV7-9 TGTGCCAGCAGCGCAGACAGGTCCCCTGGAAACACCATATATTTT CASSADRSPGNTIYF
NA TRBJ2-6 once TRBV18 TGTGCCAGCTCCCCGGGAAGCCCCCTCTCTGGGGCCAACGTCCTGACTTTC CASSPGSPLSGANVLTF
NA TRBJ1-5 NA TRBV6-5 TGTGCCAGCGGCCGGGGGTATAGCAATCAGCCCCAGCATTTT CASGRGYSNQPQHF
TRBD1 TRBJ2-3 NA TRBV6-4 TGTGCCAGCAGCCGGGACAGACATACGCAGTATTTT CASSRDRHTQYF
TRBD1 TRBJ2-5 NA TRBV28 TGTGCCAGCAGTACGACAGGGGGGCGGGAGACCCAGTACTTC CASSTTGGRETQYF
TRBD2 TRBJ2-7 NA TRBV5-4 TGTGCCAGCAGCCCTGGGGTCTCGGGGGGAGAGCAGTACTTC CASSPGVSGGEQYF
TRBD1 TRBJ2-5 NA TRBV19 TGTGCCAGTAGCTCGACAGGGTGGGGGCGAGAGACCCAGTACTTC CASSSTGWGRETQYF
NA TRBJ1-6 NA TRBV10-3 TGTGCCATCACTAGCGGCCGCAATTCACCCCTCCACTTT CAITSGRNSPLHF
NA TRBJ1-2 NA TRBV11-2 TGTGCCAGCAGCTTGGGCAGCCTATCGGCCTTGAACTATGGCTACACCTTC CASSLGSLSALNYGYTF
NA TRBJ1-3 few TRBV7-9 TGTGCCAGCAGAAGGGGCTCTGGAAACACCATATATTTT CASRRGSGNTIYF
NA TRBJ1-1 NA TRBV9 TGTGCCAGCAGCGGTGGGGCATCGGCGCGGAACACTGAAGCTTTCTTT CASSGGASARNTEAFF
NA TRBJ2-1 NA TRBV14 TGTGCCAGCAGCCTCTTAACTCACAATGAGCAGTTCTTC CASSLLTHNEQFF
TRBD2 TRBJ2-5 NA TRBV7-7 TGTGCTAGCAGCTTACTAGCGGGAGGGCCGTCAGAGACCCAGTACTTC CASSLLAGGPSETQYF